This note documents a single TCR beta chain sequence. Its antigen is still unknown. The entirety of the isolated RNA underwent reverse transcription, so expressed TCRB transcripts were sequenced. Profiling relied on immunoSEQ multiplex PCR, and the TCRdb table lists in-frame clones only, not all of them. The repertoire consists of hundreds of thousands of clones, with about an eighth occurring once and the leading ten covering roughly 0.022%. This specimen belongs to a study of beta chain features in type 1 diabetes. Study in general: Age, gender and cell yields were similar between patients and healthy donors. Regarding the study as a whole: Researchers report that Type 1 diabetes patients had moderately but significantly shorter TCRB CDR3s across all four CD4+ subsets. Relative to healthy donors, patients appeared to have naive, central memory and Treg TCRB repertoires that were more similar.

CDR3 length: 15 residues. V lost 7 bases to trimming and J lost 9 bases, with 22 bases between them. Germline-derived CDR1 and CDR2 are MDHEN and SYDVKM. The sample consisted of naive CD4+ T cells from blood. This TCR was sampled from a man aged 18-30 years with type 1 diabetes. The J gene is TRBJ1-5, the V gene TRBV28; tentative D call: TRBD1 (5 bases). The CDR3: CASTLGQGDNRPQHF. CDR3 bases: TGTGCCAGCACCTTGGGGCAGGGCGATAACCGGCCCCAGCATTTT.